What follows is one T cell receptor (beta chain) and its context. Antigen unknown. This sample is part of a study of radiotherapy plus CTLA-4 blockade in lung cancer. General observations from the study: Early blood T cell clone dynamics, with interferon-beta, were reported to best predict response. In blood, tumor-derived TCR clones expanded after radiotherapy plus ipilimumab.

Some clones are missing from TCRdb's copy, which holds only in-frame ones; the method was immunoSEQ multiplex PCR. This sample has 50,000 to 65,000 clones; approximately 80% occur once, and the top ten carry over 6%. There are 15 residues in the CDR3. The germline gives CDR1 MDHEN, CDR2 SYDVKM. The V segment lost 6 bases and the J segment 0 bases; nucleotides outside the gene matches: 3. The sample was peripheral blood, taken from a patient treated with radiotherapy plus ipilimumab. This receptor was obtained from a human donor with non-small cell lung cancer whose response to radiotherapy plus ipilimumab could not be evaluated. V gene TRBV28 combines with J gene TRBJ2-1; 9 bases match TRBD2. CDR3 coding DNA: TGTGCCAGCAGAAATAGCGGGAGCTCCTACAATGAGCAGTTCTTC. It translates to CASRNSGSSYNEQFF.